Presented here are 23 T cell receptor beta chains from one specimen sequenced in a study of CD8 T cells in Susac syndrome. The authors reverse transcribed roughly 0.45 to 1 ug RNA with random hexamers. TCRdb recomputed calls from the immunoSEQ multiplex PCR reads with MiXCR, one row per CDR3 protein. This table has some 130,000 distinct CDR3 sequences, approximately 95% appearing once. The material sequenced was CD8+ T cells from PBMCs. These receptors originate from a human donor with Susac syndrome.

CDR3 nucleotides: TGTGCCAGCAGCGTACTAGCGGGAGCAGATACGCAGTATTTT. The encoded protein is CASSVLAGADTQYF. The chain employs TRBV9 and TRBJ2-3; the match to TRBD2 covers 10 bases. This CDR3 has 14 residues. Looked up from germline, CDR1 is SGDLS and CDR2 is YYNGEE. Trimming cost V 1 base and J 4 bases; bases outside gene matches: 0. Variable domain in full (rest from reference TRBV9 and TRBJ2-3): DSGVTQTPKHLITATGQRVTLRCSPRSGDLSVYWYQQSLDQGLQFLIQYYNGEERAKGNILERFSAQQFPDLHSELNLSSLELGDSALYFCASSVLAGADTQYFGPGTRLTVL.

V usage is TRBV30 and J usage is TRBJ2-7; D is uncertain. The germline gives CDR1 GTSNPN, CDR2 SVGIG (reference sequence). The CDR3 length is 15 residues. The V gene lost 3 bases and the J gene lost 3 bases, with 18 bases spanning the gap. CDR3 in DNA: TGTGCCTGGAGCCTATCGGCGGATACCTTCTACGAGCAGTACTTC. This translates into CAWSLSADTFYEQYF.

V is TRBV14 and J is TRBJ1-5; unclear D gene. Trimming cost V 1 base and J 2 bases, with 6 bases left between them. The CDR3 is made up of 14 amino acids. Germline V gives CDR1 SGHDN, CDR2 FVKESK. CDR3 sequence reads: CASSQAWGNQPQHF. The DNA of the CDR3 is TGTGCCAGCAGCCAAGCTTGGGGCAATCAGCCCCAGCATTTT.

This chain links TRBV27 with TRBJ1-1; D is possibly TRBD1 (5 bases). Trimming pared 2 bases from V and 4 bases from J, leaving 17 bases between. The CDR3 sequence is 16 residues long. Germline CDR1 is MNHEY and CDR2 is SMNVEV (reference sequence). Here the CDR3 DNA reads TGTGCCAGCAGTTTAAGTAAAGGGGCGCTGGGCACTGAAGCTTTCTTT. As protein: CASSLSKGALGTEAFF.

J is TRBJ1-1 and V is TRBV15; no firm D call. V dropped 5 bases and J dropped 4 bases, with 8 bases sitting between them. Germline V gene sequence: CDR1 LNHNV, CDR2 YYDKDF (reference sequence). The CDR3 has 12 residues. In DNA, the CDR3 is TGTGCCACCAGCGTTGAGGGCACTGAAGCTTTCTTT. This gives the protein CATSVEGTEAFF.

The genes are TRBV27 and TRBJ1-5; TRBD1 might be the D (5 bases). Germline CDR1 reads MNHEY; CDR2 reads SMNVEV (reference sequence). The length of the CDR3 is 15 residues. V was trimmed by 3 bases and J by 3 bases, leaving 12 bases between them. CDR3 DNA sequence: TGTGCCAGCAGTTTGATGCAGGGAGACAATCAGCCCCAGCATTTT. It codes for CASSLMQGDNQPQHF.

V and J are TRBV2 and TRBJ2-6; D not resolved. Germline CDR1 and CDR2: SNHLY and FYNNEI. Trimming took off 2 bases at V and 13 bases at J, with 6 bases between the two ends. The CDR3 spans 11 residues. The CDR3 sequence is CASSEYRVLTF. CDR3 sequence (DNA): TGTGCCAGCAGTGAATATAGGGTCCTGACTTTC.

The gene calls are TRBV20-1 and TRBJ2-3; D unresolved. This CDR3 spans 13 amino acids. The germline V and J ends were trimmed by 0 bases and 3 bases, with 7 bases remaining between them. Germline V lookup: CDR1 DFQATT, CDR2 SNEGSKA (reference sequence). The CDR3 sequence is CSARDDLTDTQYF. The CDR3 DNA reads as TGCAGTGCTAGAGATGACCTAACAGATACGCAGTATTTT.

The chain has TRBV12-3 or TRBV12-4 and TRBJ1-1, with no clear D. There are 11 residues in the CDR3. V was clipped by 1 base and J by 9 bases, with 6 bases between them. The CDR3 DNA follows: TGTGCCAGCAGTTTAGACAGCAAAGCTTTCTTT. It encodes CASSLDSKAFF.

The rearrangement links TRBV2 to TRBJ2-7; D unclear. The germline V and J ends were trimmed by 6 bases and 5 bases, with 8 bases remaining between them. The CDR3 loop spans 11 amino acids. The V gene's germline CDR1 is SNHLY and CDR2 FYNNEI. The CDR3: CASRNMDEQYF. The CDR3 DNA is TGTGCCAGCAGGAATATGGACGAGCAGTACTTC.

The V and J genes are TRBV11-1 and TRBJ2-3; D gene unclear. Germline loops: CDR1 SGHAT, CDR2 FQDESV (reference sequence). The CDR3 is 14 amino acids. Trimming took 5 bases from V and 5 from J, leaving 14 bases between them. The CDR3 protein is CASSRSTAEDTQYF. DNA of the CDR3: TGTGCCAGCAGCCGTTCAACGGCTGAAGATACGCAGTATTTT.

In DNA form, the CDR3 reads TGTGCCAGTAGTATAGTAGGGGGGACGGGCACTGAAGCTTTCTTT. Its protein is CASSIVGGTGTEAFF. The rearrangement uses TRBV19 and TRBJ1-1; TRBD1 is a possible D gene (6 bases). Trimming removed 1 base from V and 4 bases from J, with 13 bases in between. CDR1 LNHDA and CDR2 SQIVND come from the germline V gene (reference sequence). The CDR3 has 15 amino acids.

The CDR3 here is CASGRLGMNTEAFF. CDR3 DNA sequence: TGTGCCAGCGGACGCTTGGGGATGAACACTGAAGCTTTCTTT. The J gene is TRBJ1-1, the V gene TRBV5-6; no firm D call. V lost 7 bases, J lost 0 bases, and 13 bases lay in between. The CDR3 is 14 residues long. In germline, CDR1 is SGHDT, CDR2 YYEEEE.

The rearrangement links TRBV7-9 to TRBJ2-5, with 9 nucleotides matching TRBD2. This CDR3 spans 15 amino acids. CDR1 and CDR2 (germline): SEHNR, FQNEAQ (reference sequence). V shed 5 bases and J 1 base; nucleotides not matched to a gene: 5. The CDR3: CASSLSGSGQETQYF. For the CDR3, the DNA is TGTGCCAGCAGCCTTAGCGGGAGTGGCCAAGAGACCCAGTACTTC.

The chain is built from TRBV11-3 and TRBJ2-1, with D perhaps matching TRBD2 (5 bases). The germline CDR1 and CDR2 sequences are SGHNT and YENEEA. Trimming took off 5 bases at V and 7 bases at J, with 9 bases between the two ends. The CDR3 totals 12 residues. The CDR3 DNA follows: TGTGCCAGCAGCGCGGAGGTTAATGAGCAGTTCTTC. This translates into CASSAEVNEQFF.

The chain links TRBV12-3 or TRBV12-4 to TRBJ1-1, with D perhaps TRBD1 (5 bases). The germline V and J ends were trimmed by 5 bases and 1 base, with 14 bases remaining between them. The CDR3 sequence is 15 residues long. CDR3 coding DNA: TGTGCCAGCAGTGACCCGGGACTCCGGAACACTGAAGCTTTCTTT. Residues: CASSDPGLRNTEAFF.

The DNA of the CDR3 is TGTGCCAGCAGCTTAAGGGGGCGCCCCACAGATACGCAGTATTTT. Residues: CASSLRGRPTDTQYF. The rearrangement uses TRBV11-2 and TRBJ2-3; 7 nucleotides align to TRBD1. The CDR3 runs to 15 residues. Trimming at V came to 2 bases and at J to 2 bases, leaving 4 bases not matched to a gene. Germline V gives CDR1 SGHAT, CDR2 FQNNGV.

The chain combines TRBV30 with TRBJ1-1; no reliable D call. Trimming shortened V by 3 bases and J by 0 bases, and 17 bases separated the two germline ends. Germline CDR1 and CDR2: GTSNPN and SVGIG (reference sequence). The CDR3 length is 16 residues. The CDR3 protein is CAWRPHLRKMNTEAFF. The CDR3 DNA reads TGTGCCTGGAGACCCCATCTCAGGAAGATGAACACTGAAGCTTTCTTT.

The J gene is TRBJ2-1, the V gene TRBV7-9; TRBD2 aligns across 13 bases. The germline gives CDR1 SEHNR, CDR2 FQNEAQ (reference sequence). V lost 5 bases, J lost 1 base, and 11 bases stayed unmatched. The CDR3 sequence is 19 residues long. The CDR3 bases are TGTGCCAGCAGCGGGACTAGCGGGAAAAGTAGGGGGTCCTACAATGAGCAGTTCTTC. It encodes CASSGTSGKSRGSYNEQFF.

The gene calls are TRBV7-6 and TRBJ2-2; either TRBD1 or TRBD2 may supply D (5 bases each). Germline CDR1 SGHVS, CDR2 FNYEAQ. Between the trimmed V and J ends, which lost 4 bases and 4 bases, there was a span of 16 bases. There are 16 residues in the CDR3. The CDR3 region is CASSSFRGRGTGELFF. Here the CDR3 DNA reads TGTGCCAGCAGCTCCTTCCGGGGACGGGGCACCGGGGAGCTGTTTTTT.

J is TRBJ2-7 and V is TRBV7-2; D uncertain. This CDR3 has 11 residues. The V gene lost 7 bases and the J gene lost 1 base, with 5 bases spanning the gap. From germline, CDR1 is SGHTA and CDR2 FQGNSA. The CDR3 loop is CASKVSYEQYF. For the CDR3, the DNA is TGTGCCAGCAAAGTTTCCTACGAGCAGTACTTC.

V and J are TRBV27 and TRBJ2-2, with D perhaps assigned TRBD1 or TRBD2 (6 bases each). The CDR3 covers 14 residues. V was trimmed by 4 bases and J by 3 bases, leaving 9 bases between them. Germline values: CDR1 MNHEY, CDR2 SMNVEV (reference sequence). CDR3 residues: CASSWGADTGELFF. CDR3 in DNA: TGTGCCAGCAGTTGGGGGGCGGACACCGGGGAGCTGTTTTTT.

The V call is TRBV2, the J call TRBJ1-4; D not certain. The V gene's germline CDR1 is SNHLY and CDR2 FYNNEI. The CDR3 consists of 14 residues. Trimming removed 3 bases from V and 6 bases from J, with 11 bases in between. Here the CDR3 reads CASSDERFDEKLFF. The CDR3 bases are TGTGCCAGCAGTGATGAGCGGTTCGATGAAAAACTGTTTTTT.